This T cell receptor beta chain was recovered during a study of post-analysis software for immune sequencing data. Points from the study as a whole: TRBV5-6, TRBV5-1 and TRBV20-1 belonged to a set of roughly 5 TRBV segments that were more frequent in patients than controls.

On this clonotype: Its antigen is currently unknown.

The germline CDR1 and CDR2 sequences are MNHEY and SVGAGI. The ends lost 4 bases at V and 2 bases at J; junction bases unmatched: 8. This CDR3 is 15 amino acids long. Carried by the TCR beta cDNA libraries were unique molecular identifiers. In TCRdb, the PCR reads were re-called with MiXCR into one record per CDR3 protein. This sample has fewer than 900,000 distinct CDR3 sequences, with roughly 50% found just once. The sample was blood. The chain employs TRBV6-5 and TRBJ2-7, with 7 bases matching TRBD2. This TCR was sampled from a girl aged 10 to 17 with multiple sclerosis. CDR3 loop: CASSWTASGTYEQYF. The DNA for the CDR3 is TGTGCCAGCAGTTGGACCGCTAGCGGTACCTACGAGCAGTACTTC.